Listed below are T cell receptor beta chains from one sample, sequenced in a study of control samples from healthy donors and cancer patients. Sequenced by immunoSEQ multiplex PCR; TCRdb stores in-frame clones only, minus some. The table lists some 110,000 clones, 80% to 90% of them singletons. The sequencing sample was made of blood. These receptors were collected from a woman between 50 and 59 years old in good health. Each CDR3 is given with its conserved first and last residue. D genes are given only for firm matches. Expanded clones get a size class; other rows say once, few or many, or leave the size out.

clone_size: -
v_call: TRBV5-4
d_call: -
j_call: TRBJ1-1
cdr3_aa: CASSPRVANTEAFF
cdr3_nt: TGTGCCAGCAGCCCTCGGGTGGCGAACACTGAAGCTTTCTTT

clone_size: -
v_call: TRBV6-2/TRBV6-3
d_call: TRBD1
j_call: TRBJ1-2
cdr3_aa: CASSPGTGLNYGYTF
cdr3_nt: TGTGCCAGCAGCCCCGGGACAGGGCTTAACTATGGCTACACCTTC

clone_size: -
v_call: TRBV6-5
d_call: -
j_call: TRBJ1-6
cdr3_aa: CASSSLTVAGAPLHF
cdr3_nt: TGTGCCAGCAGCTCACTGACGGTCGCTGGGGCACCCCTCCACTTT

clone_size: -
v_call: TRBV7-3
d_call: -
j_call: TRBJ2-2
cdr3_aa: CASSRGQANTGELFF
cdr3_nt: TGTGCCAGCAGCAGGGGACAAGCGAACACCGGGGAGCTGTTTTTT

clone_size: -
v_call: TRBV6-5
d_call: -
j_call: TRBJ2-1
cdr3_aa: CASSYRGYNEQFF
cdr3_nt: TGTGCCAGCAGTTACCGTGGTTACAATGAGCAGTTCTTC

clone_size: few
v_call: TRBV4-3
d_call: TRBD2
j_call: TRBJ2-7
cdr3_aa: CASSQEQGLAGVSEQYF
cdr3_nt: TGCGCCAGCAGCCAAGAACAGGGACTAGCGGGAGTAAGCGAGCAGTACTTC

clone_size: -
v_call: TRBV7-2
d_call: TRBD1
j_call: TRBJ2-6
cdr3_aa: CASSRTLGGPNSGANVLTF
cdr3_nt: TGTGCCAGCAGCCGGACGCTAGGGGGCCCTAACTCTGGGGCCAACGTCCTGACTTTC

clone_size: many
v_call: TRBV21-1
d_call: -
j_call: TRBJ2-2
cdr3_aa: CASRPGQGANTGELFF
cdr3_nt: TGTGCCAGCAGACCGGGACAGGGGGCGAACACCGGGGAGCTGTTTTTT

clone_size: -
v_call: TRBV7-2
d_call: TRBD2
j_call: TRBJ2-7
cdr3_aa: CASSTGLGGGYEQYF
cdr3_nt: TGTGCCAGCAGCACTGGCCTGGGGGGGGGTTACGAGCAGTACTTC

clone_size: -
v_call: TRBV5-4
d_call: -
j_call: TRBJ2-6
cdr3_aa: CASSLVGSGANVLTF
cdr3_nt: TGTGCCAGCAGCTTGGTGGGGTCCGGGGCCAACGTCCTGACTTTC

clone_size: once
v_call: TRBV5-1
d_call: -
j_call: TRBJ2-7
cdr3_aa: CASSPDGTSSYEQYF
cdr3_nt: TGCGCCAGCAGCCCGGACGGAACAAGCTCCTACGAGCAGTACTTC

clone_size: -
v_call: TRBV27
d_call: TRBD1
j_call: TRBJ2-7
cdr3_aa: CASSLSTTGAEQYF
cdr3_nt: TGTGCCAGCAGTTTATCGACAACAGGGGCCGAGCAGTACTTC

clone_size: -
v_call: TRBV19
d_call: -
j_call: TRBJ1-2
cdr3_aa: CASSMPNEGNPSYGYTF
cdr3_nt: TGTGCCAGTAGTATGCCCAATGAGGGGAATCCGTCCTATGGCTACACCTTC

clone_size: -
v_call: TRBV7-2
d_call: -
j_call: TRBJ2-7
cdr3_aa: CASSFTPEGSEQYF
cdr3_nt: TGTGCCAGCAGCTTTACCCCTGAGGGGAGCGAGCAGTACTTC

clone_size: -
v_call: TRBV21-1
d_call: -
j_call: TRBJ1-2
cdr3_aa: CASSKSSGQVVGYTF
cdr3_nt: TGTGCCAGCAGCAAATCCTCGGGACAGGTCGTTGGCTACACCTTC

clone_size: -
v_call: TRBV28
d_call: -
j_call: TRBJ2-7
cdr3_aa: CASSLGGKSSYEQYF
cdr3_nt: TGTGCCAGCAGCCTAGGGGGGAAAAGCTCCTACGAGCAGTACTTC